The 32 T cell receptor beta chains presented below share a single source sample, sequenced in a study of shared clonotypes between healthy human individuals. Some clones are missing from TCRdb's copy, which holds only in-frame ones; the method was immunoSEQ multiplex PCR. The sample consists of approximately 740,000 clones, about 92% of them appearing once. Naive CD8 cells comprised CD45RO-negative, CCR7-positively selected cells, excluding terminally differentiated effector memory CD45RA+ cells. The sequenced sample consisted of naive CD8+ T cells sorted from blood. Receptors were obtained from a man younger than 45 in good health.

The chain carries TRBV4-2 and TRBJ2-5; 12 bases are shared with TRBD2. V lost 10 bases to trimming and J lost 5 bases; unmatched junction nucleotides: 8. Germline CDR1 LGHNA, CDR2 YNFKEQ. The CDR3 spans 14 residues. The CDR3 region is CATATSGSVETQYF. The CDR3 DNA is TGTGCCACCGCGACTAGCGGGAGTGTGGAGACCCAGTACTTC.

The V and J genes are TRBV7-9 and TRBJ2-1; 12 bases are shared with TRBD2. The germline V gene has CDR1 SEHNR and CDR2 FQNEAQ (reference sequence). The V and J ends lost 0 bases and 7 bases, in that order; junction bases with no gene match: 7. The CDR3 length is 17 residues. The CDR3 spells CASSLAQASGRANEQFF. The CDR3 DNA reads TGTGCCAGCAGCTTAGCGCAGGCTAGCGGGAGGGCAAATGAGCAGTTCTTC.

The rearrangement links TRBV7-9 to TRBJ2-3, with 7 bases aligning to TRBD2. This CDR3 is built from 18 residues. J was trimmed by 1 base and V by 2 bases; bases with no gene match: 12. Germline lookup yields CDR1 SEHNR and CDR2 FQNEAQ (reference sequence). The CDR3 DNA is TGTGCCAGCAGCTTAATGAGCCTACGTCTAGCGGGCACAGATACGCAGTATTTT. Translation: CASSLMSLRLAGTDTQYF.

The chain is built from TRBV28 and TRBJ2-1; the D gene could be TRBD1 or TRBD2 (5 bases each). V was shortened by 8 bases and J by 9 bases, with 11 bases between the two germline ends. The length of the CDR3 is 11 residues. From germline, CDR1 is MDHEN and CDR2 SYDVKM. The CDR3 region has the DNA TGTGCCAGCCGGGGCCTGATTGAGCAGTTCTTC. It specifies CASRGLIEQFF.

V and J are TRBV27 and TRBJ2-1; 8 bases align to TRBD2. V lost 5 bases, J lost 4 bases, and 7 bases stayed unmatched. Germline V CDR1 and CDR2: MNHEY, SMNVEV (reference sequence). CDR3 size: 15 residues. The CDR3 DNA follows: TGTGCCAGCAGTATACTAGCGGCTGGTTACAATGAGCAGTTCTTC. It yields the protein CASSILAAGYNEQFF.

V gene TRBV7-2 combines with J gene TRBJ1-2; TRBD1 aligns across 8 bases. The CDR3 loop spans 17 amino acids. The V gene end was trimmed by 3 bases and the J gene end by 3 bases; junction bases not matched to a gene: 12. In germline, CDR1 is SGHTA, CDR2 FQGNSA. The CDR3 nucleotides are TGTGCCAGCAGCTTTGGAGAGGGGGGACAGGTATACTATGGCTACACCTTC. Its translation is CASSFGEGGQVYYGYTF.

The V gene is TRBV7-6, the J gene TRBJ1-5; D perhaps matches TRBD1 (6 bases). The CDR3 sequence is 16 residues long. Trimming removed 5 bases from V and 4 bases from J, with 18 bases in between. Per germline, CDR1 SGHVS and CDR2 FNYEAQ. CDR3 residues: CASSIEQGRGNQPQHF. The CDR3 DNA follows: TGTGCCAGCAGCATTGAACAGGGAAGGGGGAATCAGCCCCAGCATTTT.

Remarks on this clone: The sample carries other DNA sequences with the same CDR3. DNA for the CDR3: TGTGCCAGCAGCTTAGGCCGGACAATGAACACTGAAGCTTTCTTT. Protein: CASSLGRTMNTEAFF. V is TRBV11-2 and J is TRBJ1-1; a weak D match, TRBD1 (5 bases). Trimming shortened V by 1 base and J by 0 bases, and 9 bases separated the two germline ends. CDR1 SGHAT and CDR2 FQNNGV come from the germline V gene. CDR3 size: 15 residues.

V is TRBV2 and J is TRBJ1-2, with no clear D. The CDR3 runs to 12 residues. Between the trimmed V and J ends, which lost 8 bases and 8 bases, there was a span of 15 bases. Germline V lookup: CDR1 SNHLY, CDR2 FYNNEI. CDR3 DNA: TGTGCCAGCTTAAGGGCATCTGGCGGCTACACCTTC. Its translation is CASLRASGGYTF.

In DNA, the CDR3 is TGTGCCAGCTCACCGGGACACCTCTACGAGCAGTACTTC. It codes for CASSPGHLYEQYF. The V and J genes are TRBV18 and TRBJ2-7; D might be TRBD1 (6 bases). V was pared by 3 bases and J by 3 bases, with 9 bases between. Germline assignment: CDR1 KGHSH and CDR2 LQKENI. The CDR3 contains 13 residues.

This chain uses TRBV4-1 with TRBJ1-1; perhaps TRBD1 as D (5 bases). This CDR3 contains 14 residues. Germline values: CDR1 MGHRA, CDR2 YSYEKL. V lost 0 bases and J 4 bases, leaving 9 bases between the germline ends. CDR3: CASSQDARGTEAFF. The CDR3 DNA reads TGCGCCAGCAGCCAAGATGCGAGGGGCACTGAAGCTTTCTTT.

The rearrangement links TRBV15 to TRBJ2-1; 9 bases agree with TRBD2. CDR1 and CDR2 from the germline V gene are LNHNV and YYDKDF (reference sequence). Trimming took 0 bases from V and 5 from J; bases not matched to a gene: 5. The CDR3 sequence is 16 residues long. The CDR3 DNA reads as TGTGCCACCAGCAGAGATAGGTCTAGCGGGAACAATGAGCAGTTCTTC. The encoded protein is CATSRDRSSGNNEQFF.

This chain joins TRBV6-5 and TRBJ2-1; possible D gene TRBD1, 6 bases. The length of the CDR3 is 16 residues. Germline V lookup: CDR1 MNHEY, CDR2 SVGAGI. V lost 4 bases to trimming and J lost 8 bases, with 21 bases between them. The CDR3 coding sequence is TGTGCCAGCAGTTTCGTCGCCTCCCCAGGGGCCCATGAGCAGTTCTTC. Amino acids: CASSFVASPGAHEQFF.

The rearrangement joins TRBV6-1 to TRBJ2-7, with a tentative D call TRBD1 (7 bases). The V and J ends lost 8 bases and 0 bases respectively, with 11 bases between them. The length of the CDR3 is 13 residues. In germline, CDR1 is MNHNS, CDR2 SASEGT. The DNA of the CDR3 is TGTGCCAGCGGCGGGACAGTCTCCTACGAGCAGTACTTC. Its translation is CASGGTVSYEQYF.

The chain has TRBV19 and TRBJ1-2; TRBD1 matches 7 bases. This CDR3 is built from 13 residues. Germline V gene sequence: CDR1 LNHDA, CDR2 SQIVND (reference sequence). J lost 4 bases, V lost 3 bases, and 2 bases had no gene match. CDR3 residues: CASSMTGPYGYTF. CDR3 nucleotide sequence: TGTGCCAGTAGTATGACAGGGCCCTATGGCTACACCTTC.

The chain is built from TRBV4-3 and TRBJ2-5; D not resolved. The CDR3 has 15 amino acids. Between the trimmed V and J ends, which lost 0 bases and 3 bases, there was a span of 11 bases. Germline CDR1 reads LGHNA; CDR2 reads YSLEER. CDR3: CASSQDLGFKETQYF. CDR3 nucleotide sequence: TGCGCCAGCAGCCAAGATTTAGGGTTCAAAGAGACCCAGTACTTC.

Points on this clone: This sample includes further DNA sequences coding for the same CDR3. The chain links TRBV27 to TRBJ2-7, with 8 bases aligning to TRBD2. This CDR3 has 15 residues. V lost 0 bases, J lost 3 bases, and 4 bases stayed unmatched. Germline lookup yields CDR1 MNHEY and CDR2 SMNVEV (reference sequence). For the CDR3, the DNA is TGTGCCAGCAGTTTATCCGCCGGGGGGGGCTACGAGCAGTACTTC. The encoded protein is CASSLSAGGGYEQYF.

The V and J genes are TRBV5-1 and TRBJ2-3; D is ambiguous. In germline, CDR1 is SGHRS, CDR2 YFSETQ. The CDR3 covers 13 residues. V lost 1 base and J 3 bases, leaving 6 bases between the germline ends. The CDR3 is CASSLFSTDTQYF. In DNA form, the CDR3 reads TGCGCCAGCAGCTTGTTCTCTACAGATACGCAGTATTTT. Full variable domain (outside the CDR3, taken from reference TRBV5-1 and TRBJ2-3): KAGVTQTPRYLIKTRGQQVTLSCSPISGHRSVSWYQQTPGQGLQFLFEYFSETQRNKGNFPGRFSGRQFSNSRSEMNVSTLELGDSALYLCASSLFSTDTQYFGPGTRLTVL.

CDR3 in amino acids: CASSEYVGQGTDEQFF. CDR3 bases: TGTGCCAGCAGTGAATATGTGGGACAGGGTACGGATGAGCAGTTCTTC. J is TRBJ2-1 and V is TRBV6-1; TRBD1 agrees at 9 bases. Trimming cost V 2 bases and J 8 bases; bases outside gene matches: 10. The germline V gene has CDR1 MNHNS and CDR2 SASEGT. The CDR3 extends over 16 amino acids.

The gene calls are TRBV5-8 and TRBJ2-7, with D perhaps TRBD1 (5 bases). The CDR3 totals 15 residues. Germline CDR1 and CDR2: SGHTS and YDEGEE. V lost 2 bases and J lost 4, with 16 bases in between. CDR3 loop: CASSFGQIKPYEQYF. The CDR3 DNA reads TGTGCCAGCAGCTTCGGACAAATTAAGCCTTACGAGCAGTACTTC.

The chain carries TRBV7-9 and TRBJ2-1; 7 bases line up with TRBD1. Trimming removed 3 bases from V and 2 bases from J; junction bases left unmatched: 4. The V gene's germline CDR1 is SEHNR and CDR2 FQNEAQ (reference sequence). CDR3 size: 15 residues. For the CDR3, the DNA is TGTGCCAGCAGCTTCCTAGGGGGCACCTACAATGAGCAGTTCTTC. Translating gives CASSFLGGTYNEQFF.

V usage is TRBV7-6 and J usage is TRBJ2-1, with a tentative D call TRBD1 (6 bases). This CDR3 is 14 amino acids long. The V and J ends lost 0 bases and 8 bases respectively, with 11 bases between them. Germline lookup yields CDR1 SGHVS and CDR2 FNYEAQ. The CDR3 bases are TGTGCCAGCAGCTTAGCGGCAGGGGTCTATGAGCAGTTCTTC. This encodes CASSLAAGVYEQFF.

The table lists this clone with a count of one. The rearrangement joins TRBV19 to TRBJ2-2; D perhaps matches TRBD2 (6 bases). V was shortened by 7 bases and J by 4 bases, with 13 bases between the two germline ends. CDR3 length: 14 residues. Germline V CDR1 and CDR2: LNHDA, SQIVND (reference sequence). In DNA form, the CDR3 reads TGTGCCAGTAAAGAGGCGGGGCTCACCGGGGAGCTGTTTTTT. This translates into CASKEAGLTGELFF. The complete variable domain, with remaining parts taken from reference TRBV19 and TRBJ2-2, reads DGGITQSPKYLFRKEGQNVTLSCEQNLNHDAMYWYRQDPGQGLRLIYYSQIVNDFQKGDIAEGYSVSREKKESFPLTVTSAQKNPTAFYLCASKEAGLTGELFFGEGSRLTVL.

The rearrangement links TRBV7-9 to TRBJ2-5; the D gene is possibly TRBD2 (6 bases). Per germline, CDR1 SEHNR and CDR2 FQNEAQ (reference sequence). CDR3 size: 14 residues. With 5 bases removed from V and 3 bases from J, the gap between germline ends came to 13 bases. DNA for the CDR3: TGTGCCAGCAGCCTAGGCGGGAAAGAAGAGACCCAGTACTTC. Translating gives CASSLGGKEETQYF.

The CDR3 nucleotides read TGTGCCAGCAGTTTAATCAGTGCAGGGGAGACCCAGTACTTC. Translation gives CASSLISAGETQYF. This chain uses TRBV27 with TRBJ2-5; D may be TRBD1 (5 bases). Germline V gene lookup returns CDR1 MNHEY and CDR2 SMNVEV (reference sequence). This CDR3 contains 14 residues. Trimming stripped 2 bases from V and 5 bases from J, with 12 bases between.

The J gene is TRBJ1-1, the V gene TRBV19, with 10 bases matching TRBD1. The CDR3 spans 17 residues. Germline trimming cut 5 bases from V and 0 bases from J; bases unmatched to any gene: 9. Germline CDR1 is LNHDA and CDR2 is SQIVND (reference sequence). CDR3 loop: CASSFLTGGTMNTEAFF. The CDR3 DNA follows: TGTGCCAGTAGTTTCCTGACAGGGGGCACGATGAACACTGAAGCTTTCTTT.

Concerning this clone: This may come from a read error, since a much larger clone is one base off. The V call is TRBV7-2, the J call TRBJ1-5; tentative D call: TRBD1 (5 bases). CDR3 length: 13 residues. The V gene's germline CDR1 is SGHTA and CDR2 FQGNSA. Deletions cut 3 bases from V and 5 bases from J, with 8 bases between. For the CDR3, the DNA is TGTGCCAGCAGCTTTTGGGGGGATCAGCCCCAGCATTTT. This sequence encodes CASSFWGDQPQHF.

V and J are TRBV9 and TRBJ2-1; possible D gene TRBD2, 7 bases. V shed 4 bases and J shed 7 bases, with 15 bases lying between them. The CDR3 covers 14 residues. CDR1 is SGDLS and CDR2 is YYNGEE in the germline V gene. CDR3 residues: CASSSSGGRNEQFF. In nucleotides, the CDR3 is TGTGCCAGCAGCTCTTCCGGGGGGCGAAATGAGCAGTTCTTC.

The chain couples TRBV5-1 to TRBJ2-7; 7 bases match TRBD2. The V segment lost 2 bases and the J segment 2 bases; nucleotides outside the gene matches: 7. Germline V lookup: CDR1 SGHRS, CDR2 YFSETQ. The CDR3 runs to 15 residues. CDR3 sequence reads: CASSFVAGPAYEQYF. For the CDR3, the DNA is TGCGCCAGCAGCTTTGTAGCGGGCCCCGCCTACGAGCAGTACTTC.

This clone was detected once. The chain joins TRBV27 to TRBJ1-1; 8 positions match TRBD1. J was trimmed by 10 bases and V by 6 bases; bases with no gene match: 7. CDR1 is MNHEY and CDR2 is SMNVEV in the germline V gene (reference sequence). The CDR3 covers 12 residues. The CDR3 bases are TGTGCCAGCAGGACAGGGGAAAGGAGAGCTTTCTTT. It yields the protein CASRTGERRAFF.

The chain joins TRBV7-2 to TRBJ2-3, with 11 bases fitting TRBD2. This CDR3 contains 18 residues. The J segment lost 3 bases and the V segment lost 4 bases, leaving 12 bases of the junction unmatched. Germline-derived CDR1 and CDR2 are SGHTA and FQGNSA. CDR3 residues: CASSSYLTGTSGTDTQYF. The DNA of the CDR3 is TGTGCCAGCAGCTCTTACTTAACCGGGACTAGCGGAACAGATACGCAGTATTTT.

V is TRBV6-6 and J is TRBJ2-7; 12 bases map to TRBD1. V shed 5 bases, J shed 7 bases, and the junction held 9 bases outside the gene matches. CDR3 length: 15 amino acids. Germline CDR1 MNHNY, CDR2 SVGAGI (reference sequence). CDR3 nucleotide sequence: TGTGCCAGCAGTGCCCGGGACAGGGGGCCGGGAGAGCAGTACTTC. This codes for CASSARDRGPGEQYF.